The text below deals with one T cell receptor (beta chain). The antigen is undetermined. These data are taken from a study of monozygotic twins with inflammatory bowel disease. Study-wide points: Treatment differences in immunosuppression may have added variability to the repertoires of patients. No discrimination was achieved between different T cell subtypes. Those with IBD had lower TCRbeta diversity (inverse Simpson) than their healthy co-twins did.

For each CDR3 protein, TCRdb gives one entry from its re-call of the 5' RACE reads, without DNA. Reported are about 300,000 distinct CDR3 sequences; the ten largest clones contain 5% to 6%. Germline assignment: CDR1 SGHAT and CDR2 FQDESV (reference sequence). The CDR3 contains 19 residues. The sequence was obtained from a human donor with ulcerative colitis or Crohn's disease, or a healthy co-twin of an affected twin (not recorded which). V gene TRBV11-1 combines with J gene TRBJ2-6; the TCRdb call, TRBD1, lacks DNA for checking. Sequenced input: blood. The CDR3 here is CASKTLQVSSGSGANVLTF.